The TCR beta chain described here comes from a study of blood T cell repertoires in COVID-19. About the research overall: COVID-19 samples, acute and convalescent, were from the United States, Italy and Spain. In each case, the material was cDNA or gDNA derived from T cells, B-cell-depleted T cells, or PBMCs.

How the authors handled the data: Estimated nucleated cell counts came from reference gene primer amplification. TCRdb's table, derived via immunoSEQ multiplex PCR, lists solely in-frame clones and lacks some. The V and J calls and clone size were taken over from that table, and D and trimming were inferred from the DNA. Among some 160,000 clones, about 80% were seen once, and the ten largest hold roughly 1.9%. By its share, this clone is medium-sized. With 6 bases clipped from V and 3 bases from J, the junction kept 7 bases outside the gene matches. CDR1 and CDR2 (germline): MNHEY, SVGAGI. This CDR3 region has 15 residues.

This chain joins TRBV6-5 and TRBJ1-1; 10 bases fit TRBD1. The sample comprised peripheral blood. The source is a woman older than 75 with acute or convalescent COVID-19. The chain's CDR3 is CASSRSTGGDTEAFF. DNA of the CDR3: TGTGCCAGCAGCCGATCGACAGGGGGCGACACTGAAGCTTTCTTT.